The rows below give T cell receptor beta chains drawn from one sample of a study of identifying expanded T cells in peripheral blood. Repertoires were generated with immunoSEQ multiplex PCR, while TCRdb's copy carries only in-frame clones and drops some. This sample has some 78,000 clones, with approximately 84% found just once. Sequencing was performed on blood. These receptors came from a person aged 18-70 years in good health. CDR3s include the opening cysteine and the closing phenylalanine or tryptophan. Each record gives: J gene, V gene, CDR3 protein.

TRBJ2-1	TRBV9	CASSVGLSSYNEQFF
TRBJ1-2	TRBV27	CASSFNAWPTGDGYTF
TRBJ1-5	TRBV7-2	CASSARGRSTPYSNQPQHF
TRBJ1-5	TRBV6-6	CASSGQDRQPQHF
TRBJ2-5	TRBV7-3	CASSPEVQETQYF
TRBJ2-2	TRBV28	CASSTPGEGTGELFF
TRBJ1-5	TRBV19	CASHPGQRSNQPQHF
TRBJ2-3	TRBV5-1	CASSLYGGDTQYF
TRBJ2-7	TRBV19	CASSYTGTTYEQYF
TRBJ2-1	TRBV28	CASSFSGRGEQFF
TRBJ1-1	TRBV30	CAWSLGQRNTEAFF
TRBJ2-3	TRBV7-3	CASSHGVGGARDTQYF
TRBJ1-1	TRBV6-1	CASSVWGRDTEAFF
TRBJ1-2	TRBV6-5	CASLEPTGNYGYTF
TRBJ2-3	TRBV10-3	CAISQREGDTDTQYF
TRBJ2-1	TRBV28	CASSLDPTRNEQFF
TRBJ2-7	TRBV5-4	CASSFASYEQYF
TRBJ1-4	TRBV6-5	CASSLRAKNEKLFF
TRBJ2-5	TRBV12-5	CASAKSGMETQYF
TRBJ2-1	TRBV11-3	CASSLGGSSYNEQFF
TRBJ1-4	TRBV7-8	CASSLTWGSATNEKLFF
TRBJ2-3	TRBV5-1	CASSRQVSTDTQYF
TRBJ2-3	TRBV7-9	CASSSLGGATDTQYF
TRBJ1-1	TRBV18	CASSSVGGNTEAFF
TRBJ2-1	TRBV27	CASRLIAGGPNEQFF
TRBJ2-7	TRBV6-5	CASSTGGEGSYEQYF
TRBJ2-7	TRBV6-5	CASSYLRAYEQYF
TRBJ2-7	TRBV7-2	CASSLALPPYEQYF
TRBJ2-7	TRBV19	CASSRGGQGTYEQYF
TRBJ2-5	TRBV29-1	CSQKGGTETQYF
TRBJ1-5	TRBV28	CATSWLEGASNQPQHF
TRBJ2-5	TRBV7-2	CASSFRAGQETQYF
TRBJ2-7	TRBV29-1	CSVGTSGAYEQYF
TRBJ1-3	TRBV7-8	CASSGQGASGNTIYF
TRBJ1-2	TRBV7-2	CASSPRDRGDYGYTF
TRBJ1-2	TRBV7-9	CASSQRGDYGYTF
TRBJ1-5	TRBV19	CASSIGIAGGQPQHF
TRBJ1-2	TRBV18	CASSPTGADYGYTF
TRBJ2-3	TRBV5-4	CASSLARTGDTDTQYF
TRBJ2-1	TRBV4-1	CASSQESNSYNEQFF
TRBJ2-7	TRBV4-2	CASSLRTSDHYEQYF
TRBJ2-7	TRBV7-2	CASSWGASGSAEQYF
TRBJ1-4	TRBV25-1	CASSEGWIKLFF
TRBJ1-1	TRBV13	CASSLRGGQNTEAFF
TRBJ1-3	TRBV10-3	CAISEEAGGNTIYF
TRBJ1-5	TRBV7-2	CASSPMTETSNQPQHF
TRBJ2-1	TRBV7-8	CASSSARLLQNEQFF
TRBJ2-2	TRBV4-2	CASSNSGGGTGELFF